This T cell receptor beta chain was identified in a study of identical twins. CDR3 length equals 15 residues. CDR1 is SGHRS, CDR2 YFSETQ, per germline. V shed 0 bases and J 2 bases; nucleotides not matched to a gene: 2. Note on this clonotype: The antigen is unknown.

Overall study results and limits: Less excess twin sharing appeared in beta out-of-frame sequences.

TCRdb fed the 5' RACE reads into MiXCR, producing one record per CDR3 protein. This table has under 900,000 distinct CDR3 sequences, 18% appearing once. These sequences were also reported in another study, on T cells expressing NK-cell markers.

This chain uses TRBV5-1 with TRBJ2-7; 10 bases are shared with TRBD1. Material for sequencing was PBMCs. This sequence originates from a woman under 30 in good health. The CDR3, as DNA: TGCGCCAGCAGCTTGGGGACAGGGGGAGCCTACGAGCAGTACTTC. Protein product: CASSLGTGGAYEQYF.